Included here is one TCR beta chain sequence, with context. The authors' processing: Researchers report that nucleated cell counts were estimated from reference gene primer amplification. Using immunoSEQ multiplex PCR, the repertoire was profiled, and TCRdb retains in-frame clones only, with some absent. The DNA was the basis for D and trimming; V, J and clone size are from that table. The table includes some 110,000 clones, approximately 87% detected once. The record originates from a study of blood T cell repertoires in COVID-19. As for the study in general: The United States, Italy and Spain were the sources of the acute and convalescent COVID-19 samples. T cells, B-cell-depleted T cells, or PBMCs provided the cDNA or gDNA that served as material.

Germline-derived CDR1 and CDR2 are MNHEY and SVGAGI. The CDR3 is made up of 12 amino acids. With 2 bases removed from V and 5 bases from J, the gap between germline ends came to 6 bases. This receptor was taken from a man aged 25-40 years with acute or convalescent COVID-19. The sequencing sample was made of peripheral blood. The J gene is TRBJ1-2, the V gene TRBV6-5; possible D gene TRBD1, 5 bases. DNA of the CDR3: TGTGCCAGCAGTTACGGGGGGTATGGCTACACCTTC. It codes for CASSYGGYGYTF.